This T cell receptor (beta chain) was captured by sequencing in a study of OX40 agonist ivuxolimab in advanced cancers. Assay: immunoSEQ multiplex PCR; the TCRdb copy retains only in-frame clones and omits some. This sample carries roughly 76,000 clones, 90% to 95% of them seen once, and the ten largest clones take roughly 2%. The CDR3 runs 17 residues. With 2 bases removed from V and 0 bases from J, the gap between germline ends came to 18 bases. Germline values: CDR1 SGHRS, CDR2 YFSETQ. The clonotype was recovered from an adult with an advanced solid tumor such as melanoma, head and neck, liver or kidney cancer. The chain joins TRBV5-1 to TRBJ2-7; the D call may be TRBD1 or TRBD2 (5 bases each). This sample comprised CD4+ or CD8+ T cells sorted from blood, obtained in a trial of the OX40 agonist ivuxolimab. In DNA, the CDR3 is TGCGCCAGCAGCTTAATAGCCAGGGACCTAAGCTCCTACGAGCAGTACTTC. Amino acid sequence: CASSLIARDLSSYEQYF.